These 29 T cell receptor beta chains were sequenced from one sample in a study of T cell therapy after organ transplantation. This table comes from immunoSEQ multiplex PCR, and its TCRdb copy is limited to in-frame clones, with some not included. Here the sample spans just under 20,000 clones, 65% to 85% being singletons. Time point described: 4-8 weeks after completion of therapy. These receptors have no known antigen. The specimen was CD8+ T cells from blood, collected after autologous CMV-specific T cell therapy. Receptor source: a human patient who had received a solid organ transplant and had CMV disease. Among the T cells, some may be from the graft donor.

V gene TRBV15 combines with J gene TRBJ2-6; D possibly matches TRBD1 or TRBD2 (6 bases each). V was pared by 4 bases and J by 0 bases, with 16 bases between. This CDR3 is 18 amino acids long. The germline V gene has CDR1 LNHNV and CDR2 YYDKDF (reference sequence). The CDR3 loop is CATSNEGGFSSGANVLTF. In DNA form, the CDR3 reads TGTGCCACCAGCAACGAGGGGGGTTTCTCCTCTGGGGCCAACGTCCTGACTTTC.

The chain joins TRBV5-4 to TRBJ1-1; perhaps TRBD1 as D (5 bases). Looked up from germline, CDR1 is SGHNT and CDR2 is YYREEE (reference sequence). Trimming cost V 6 bases and J 7 bases, with 22 bases left between them. CDR3 length: 15 amino acids. CDR3 DNA sequence: TGTGCCAGCACCCCCCGGGGGATAGGCCTTCGTGAAGCTTTCTTT. Protein product: CASTPRGIGLREAFF.

In its sample, this clone was seen a few times. The chain has TRBV7-9 and TRBJ1-1, with D perhaps TRBD1 (6 bases). From germline, CDR1 is SEHNR and CDR2 FQNEAQ (reference sequence). The CDR3 is made up of 12 amino acids. V was clipped by 5 bases and J by 5 bases, with 9 bases between them. For the CDR3, the DNA is TGTGCCAGCAGCCGAGGGGGGACTGAAGCTTTCTTT. This sequence encodes CASSRGGTEAFF.

The rearrangement uses TRBV5-1 and TRBJ2-7, with 8 bases matching TRBD1. V shed 3 bases and J 3 bases; nucleotides not matched to a gene: 5. CDR1 and CDR2 (germline): SGHRS, YFSETQ. The CDR3 extends over 14 amino acids. The CDR3 DNA reads TGCGCCAGCAGCTGGACAGGGCTTAACTACGAGCAGTACTTC. This codes for CASSWTGLNYEQYF.

The rearrangement links TRBV6-1 to TRBJ1-5; weak D call: TRBD1 (5 bases). CDR3 length: 14 amino acids. Germline V gene lookup returns CDR1 MNHNS and CDR2 SASEGT. The V and J ends lost 6 bases and 9 bases respectively, with 18 bases between them. CDR3 sequence: CASSTAGPYTPQHF. The CDR3 nucleotides read TGTGCCAGCAGCACCGCAGGGCCGTATACGCCCCAGCATTTT.

The chain employs TRBV27 and TRBJ2-7, with TRBD1 identical over 9 bases. Losses at the gene ends were 4 bases for V and 0 bases for J; bases not matched to a gene: 1. The germline gives CDR1 MNHEY, CDR2 SMNVEV (reference sequence). CDR3 length equals 14 residues. CDR3 residues: CASSWGQGSYEQYF. The CDR3 region has the DNA TGTGCCAGCAGTTGGGGACAGGGCTCCTACGAGCAGTACTTC.

This rearrangement joins TRBV7-8 to TRBJ1-3; D is uncertain. The V end lost 1 base, the J end lost 0 bases, and 13 bases lay between the germline ends. Per the germline V gene, CDR1 is SGHVS and CDR2 is FQNEAQ. This CDR3 is 17 amino acids long. CDR3 in DNA: TGTGCCAGCAGCTTAGTAACTAAGGTTACCTCTGGAAACACCATATATTTT. Amino acids: CASSLVTKVTSGNTIYF.

J is TRBJ2-3 and V is TRBV2, with a tentative D call TRBD1 (5 bases). The CDR3 is 15 amino acids. Per germline, CDR1 SNHLY and CDR2 FYNNEI. The germline V and J ends were trimmed by 2 bases and 5 bases, with 14 bases remaining between them. CDR3 region: CASSEWGREQDTQYF. CDR3 nucleotide sequence: TGTGCCAGCAGTGAATGGGGCAGGGAACAAGATACGCAGTATTTT.

This clone was seen only a few times. V gene TRBV2 combines with J gene TRBJ2-2; D assignment may be TRBD1 or TRBD2 (5 bases each). The V gene lost 2 bases and the J gene lost 5 bases, with 18 bases spanning the gap. The CDR3 is 17 residues long. The germline V gene encodes CDR1 SNHLY and CDR2 FYNNEI. The CDR3: CASSESHIGAETGELFF. CDR3 sequence (DNA): TGTGCCAGCAGTGAATCCCACATCGGGGCGGAAACCGGGGAGCTGTTTTTT.

The chain links TRBV6-5 to TRBJ2-7; the D gene is possibly TRBD1 (5 bases). The V end lost 6 bases, the J end lost 0 bases, and 15 bases lay between the germline ends. CDR1 is MNHEY, CDR2 SVGAGI, per germline. The CDR3 sequence is 15 residues long. The CDR3 here is CASSPTGNPSYEQYF. The CDR3 bases are TGTGCCAGCAGCCCCACAGGCAACCCCTCCTACGAGCAGTACTTC.

This chain links TRBV27 with TRBJ2-7; TRBD1 is a possible D gene (6 bases). This CDR3 has 14 residues. CDR1 and CDR2 from the germline V gene are MNHEY and SMNVEV (reference sequence). The ends were cut back, 6 bases at V and 0 bases at J, with 12 bases in the middle. The CDR3 sequence: CASREDRVSYEQYF. CDR3 sequence (DNA): TGTGCCAGCAGGGAGGACAGAGTCTCCTACGAGCAGTACTTC.

The V and J genes are TRBV4-3 and TRBJ2-7, with D perhaps TRBD1 (6 bases). CDR1 is LGHNA and CDR2 is YSLEER in the germline V gene. Trimming removed 0 bases at V and 0 bases at J, with 12 bases between. The CDR3 is 16 amino acids. DNA for the CDR3: TGCGCCAGCAGCCAAGAACCAGGGGAGCCCTCCTACGAGCAGTACTTC. The encoded protein is CASSQEPGEPSYEQYF.

This sequence joins TRBV9 and TRBJ2-7; the match to TRBD1 covers 7 bases. This CDR3 contains 14 residues. With V trimmed by 3 bases and J by 3 bases, 6 bases remained unmatched. Germline CDR1 is SGDLS and CDR2 is YYNGEE. As DNA, the CDR3 is TGTGCCAGCAGCGCTGACACAGGGGACTACGAGCAGTACTTC. Protein sequence: CASSADTGDYEQYF.

This clone was recorded only once. The chain links TRBV11-2 to TRBJ1-2, with TRBD1 as a possible D gene (6 bases). V was pared by 0 bases and J by 5 bases, with 13 bases between. Germline CDR1 and CDR2: SGHAT and FQNNGV. The CDR3 covers 15 residues. The CDR3 reads CASSLEPTGVYGYTF. The CDR3 DNA sequence: TGTGCCAGCAGCTTAGAGCCGACAGGTGTGTATGGCTACACCTTC.

The rearrangement joins TRBV7-9 to TRBJ1-4; D unclear. The V gene's germline CDR1 is SEHNR and CDR2 FQNEAQ (reference sequence). Trimming removed 3 bases from V and 8 bases from J, with 16 bases in between. This CDR3 is 15 amino acids long. In DNA, the CDR3 is TGTGCCAGCAGCTTTGGAGCCCTTCTGGAGGAAAAACTGTTTTTT. This encodes CASSFGALLEEKLFF.

The chain couples TRBV7-8 to TRBJ2-1, with a possible D match to TRBD2 (6 bases). Germline V gives CDR1 SGHVS, CDR2 FQNEAQ. V shed 3 bases and J shed 0 bases, with 15 bases lying between them. The CDR3 is 17 amino acids. CDR3 nucleotides: TGTGCCAGCAGCTTTCGGAGGGTCCAAGACTCCTACAATGAGCAGTTCTTC. Its protein is CASSFRRVQDSYNEQFF.

The chain has TRBV10-1 and TRBJ2-5; TRBD1 might be the D (5 bases). The closer fit of TRBJ2-7 to the DNA end suggests the J call may be wrong. CDR3 size: 15 residues. CDR1 is WNHNN and CDR2 is SYGVQD in the germline V gene (reference sequence). The CDR3 DNA sequence: TGCGCCAGCAGTGTGGGGCCGGGTTACTCCTACGAGCAGTACTTC. This sequence encodes CASSVGPGYSYEQYF.

The V call is TRBV27, the J call TRBJ2-1; possible D gene TRBD2, 6 bases. Germline V lookup: CDR1 MNHEY, CDR2 SMNVEV (reference sequence). Deletions cut 5 bases from V and 9 bases from J, with 26 bases between. The length of the CDR3 is 17 residues. The CDR3: CASSPSFGEAPFSEQFF. The CDR3 DNA reads as TGTGCCAGCAGTCCAAGTTTTGGGGAGGCCCCCTTCAGTGAGCAGTTCTTC.

The genes are TRBV5-4 and TRBJ1-2, with D maybe TRBD1 (5 bases). This CDR3 spans 12 amino acids. The germline CDR1 and CDR2 sequences are SGHNT and YYREEE (reference sequence). V dropped 6 bases and J dropped 6 bases, with 12 bases sitting between them. Written as DNA, the CDR3 is TGTGCCAGCATGGGGGAAGTGGATGGCTACACCTTC. It codes for CASMGEVDGYTF.

The gene calls are TRBV11-1 and TRBJ2-7, with a possible D match to TRBD1 (5 bases). Trimming shortened V by 4 bases and J by 2 bases, and 21 bases separated the two germline ends. CDR1 is SGHAT, CDR2 FQDESV, per germline (reference sequence). The CDR3 runs 17 residues. CDR3 protein: CASSSYLKTVRPYEQYF. CDR3 DNA: TGTGCCAGCAGCTCTTACCTTAAGACAGTTCGACCCTACGAGCAGTACTTC.

The genes are TRBV5-1 and TRBJ1-6; D possibly corresponds to TRBD1 (6 bases). The CDR3 sequence is 16 residues long. CDR1 SGHRS and CDR2 YFSETQ come from the germline V gene. V was pared by 0 bases and J by 6 bases, with 13 bases between. DNA of the CDR3: TGCGCCAGCAGCTTGGGAATGTGGGGGCGTAATTCACCCCTCCACTTT. Translation: CASSLGMWGRNSPLHF. Full variable domain (outside the CDR3, taken from reference TRBV5-1 and TRBJ1-6): KAGVTQTPRYLIKTRGQQVTLSCSPISGHRSVSWYQQTPGQGLQFLFEYFSETQRNKGNFPGRFSGRQFSNSRSEMNVSTLELGDSALYLCASSLGMWGRNSPLHFGNGTRLTVT.

The chain links TRBV27 to TRBJ1-2, with 9 bases that match TRBD1. Germline loops: CDR1 MNHEY, CDR2 SMNVEV (reference sequence). V dropped 5 bases and J dropped 0; count of bases not matched to a gene: 7. This CDR3 spans 16 amino acids. CDR3 region: CASSPTRQGANYGYTF. In DNA form, the CDR3 reads TGTGCCAGCAGTCCGACTCGACAGGGGGCTAACTATGGCTACACCTTC.

The rearrangement joins TRBV4-1 to TRBJ2-1, with 7 positions matching TRBD2. The V and J ends lost 4 bases and 2 bases, in that order; junction bases with no gene match: 8. The CDR3 is 16 amino acids. The germline V gene encodes CDR1 MGHRA and CDR2 YSYEKL. CDR3 residues: CASSPRLAAAYNEQFF. DNA of the CDR3: TGCGCCAGCAGCCCTCGACTAGCTGCGGCCTACAATGAGCAGTTCTTC.

The gene calls are TRBV5-5 and TRBJ1-2, with 7 bases matching TRBD1. The CDR3 covers 15 residues. The germline V gene has CDR1 SGHKS and CDR2 YYEKEE (reference sequence). J lost 5 bases, V lost 2 bases, and 9 bases had no gene match. CDR3 sequence: CASSLGGTAIYGYTF. CDR3 nucleotides: TGTGCCAGCAGCTTAGGAGGGACAGCGATATATGGCTACACCTTC.

The genes are TRBV15 and TRBJ2-1; 9 nucleotides align to TRBD2. V dropped 3 bases and J dropped 7; count of bases not matched to a gene: 10. Germline loops: CDR1 LNHNV, CDR2 YYDKDF (reference sequence). The CDR3 covers 16 residues. CDR3 coding DNA: TGTGCCACCAGCAGCGTGCCGGGACTAGCAACTAATGAGCAGTTCTTC. Translation gives CATSSVPGLATNEQFF.

The chain combines TRBV7-2 with TRBJ2-5; D assignment may be TRBD1 or TRBD2 (5 bases each). The germline V and J ends were trimmed by 1 base and 2 bases, with 11 bases remaining between them. The length of the CDR3 is 15 residues. CDR1 and CDR2 (germline): SGHTA, FQGNSA. CDR3 loop: CASSLGGISQETQYF. Written as DNA, the CDR3 is TGTGCCAGCAGCTTAGGGGGGATCAGTCAAGAGACCCAGTACTTC.

The chain carries TRBV5-6 and TRBJ2-7; no reliable D call. This CDR3 has 13 residues. V was trimmed by 0 bases and J by 1 base, leaving 5 bases between them. Germline assignment: CDR1 SGHDT and CDR2 YYEEEE. In DNA form, the CDR3 reads TGTGCCAGCAGCTTGGAAGGGTCCTACGAGCAGTACTTC. It yields the protein CASSLEGSYEQYF.

The V gene is TRBV29-1, the J gene TRBJ2-2; 7 nucleotides match TRBD2. CDR3 length equals 15 residues. Germline V gene sequence: CDR1 SQVTM, CDR2 ANQGSEA. The V and J ends lost 1 base and 2 bases, in that order; junction bases with no gene match: 4. CDR3 DNA: TGCAGCGTTGAAGCGGCGGGGGTCAACACCGGGGAGCTGTTTTTT. It specifies CSVEAAGVNTGELFF.

In DNA, the CDR3 is TGTGCCAGCAGCTTAGAGCTCGGCCCCTACAATGAGCAGTTCTTC. It specifies CASSLELGPYNEQFF. The chain has TRBV7-2 and TRBJ2-1; D is unresolved. CDR3 length: 15 amino acids. Germline V gene sequence: CDR1 SGHTA, CDR2 FQGNSA. The V end lost 1 base, the J end lost 2 bases, and 9 bases lay between the germline ends.